This TCR beta chain was retrieved from a study of T cells after yellow fever vaccination. Findings of the study overall: Though weaker, the secondary response peaked faster, on day 5 versus 15.

Note on this clonotype: The antigen is not known.

The authors made TCR cDNA by 5'RACE template switching, adding a universal primer site and UMIs. TCRdb used MiXCR to reprocess the 5' RACE reads, holding one entry per CDR3 protein. Counted here are about 360,000 distinct CDR3 sequences, more than 5.5% occurring once; the ten biggest clones make up roughly 15%. Source: PBMCs, taken 5 days after the yellow fever booster vaccination. This sequence was found in a man aged 25 to 40 who received the YFV17D yellow fever vaccine.

CDR3 sequence (DNA): TGCGCCCTCCGGACAGAGAACGCGGACGAGCAGTACTTC. Translated, it gives CALRTENADEQYF. The chain joins TRBV10-2 to TRBJ2-7, with TRBD1 as a possible D gene (6 bases). CDR1 WSHSY and CDR2 SAAADI come from the germline V gene. The CDR3 is made up of 13 amino acids. With 11 bases removed from V and 5 bases from J, the gap between germline ends came to 19 bases.